This T cell receptor (beta chain) was sequenced in a study of blood T cell repertoires in COVID-19. Turning to the study itself: Acute-phase and convalescent COVID-19 samples originated in the United States, Italy and Spain.

Germline V lookup: CDR1 KGHSH, CDR2 LQKENI. This CDR3 has 15 amino acids. Unmatched junction bases numbered 6, after V lost 5 bases and J lost 2 bases. Data came from immunoSEQ multiplex PCR; TCRdb stores just in-frame clones and leaves some out. The data contain roughly 52,000 clones, more than 80% of them singletons. The sequenced sample consisted of peripheral blood. V and J are TRBV18 and TRBJ2-7; 10 nucleotides agree with TRBD2. The clonotype originates from a human donor in a cohort sampled during active COVID-19. The CDR3 nucleotides are TGTGCCAGCTCAGAGAAAGCGGGGGGGCCCTACGAGCAGTACTTC. This translates into CASSEKAGGPYEQYF.